The next 10 T cell receptor beta chains were all read from a single sample in a study of T cell responses to AZD1222 COVID-19 vaccine. Assay used: immunoSEQ multiplex PCR; TCRdb lists only in-frame clones, some missing. Counted here are roughly 180,000 clones, about 90% occurring once; the ten biggest clones make up around 2.5%. The starting material was peripheral blood, obtained on day 0 of MenACWY control vaccination. Receptors originate from an adult in good health.

The chain carries TRBV3-1 (or the pseudogene TRBV3-2) and TRBJ1-6, with 9 bases identical to TRBD1. V lost 1 base, J lost 10 bases, and 2 bases stayed unmatched. The CDR3 is made up of 14 amino acids. Germline CDR1 and CDR2: LGHDT and YNNKEL (reference sequence). CDR3 bases: TGTGCCAGCAGCCAAGGGACAGGGGAATCACCCCTCCACTTT. Encoded protein: CASSQGTGESPLHF.

The rearrangement links TRBV5-1 to TRBJ2-2, with D uncertain. V was pared by 4 bases and J by 4 bases, with 11 bases between. CDR1 and CDR2 (germline): SGHRS, YFSETQ. This CDR3 contains 14 residues. The CDR3 sequence: CASSPDSRTGELFF. In DNA, the CDR3 is TGCGCCAGCAGCCCCGATTCACGCACCGGGGAGCTGTTTTTT.

The chain combines TRBV4-2 with TRBJ2-7; TRBD1 agrees at 7 bases. The trim removed 0 bases at V and 2 bases at J, leaving 10 bases unmatched. CDR1 is LGHNA, CDR2 YNFKEQ, per germline. This CDR3 is built from 17 residues. CDR3 amino acids: CASSQDRVSRGTYEQYF. The CDR3 DNA reads as TGTGCCAGCAGCCAAGATCGAGTGAGCAGGGGGACCTACGAGCAGTACTTC.

CDR3 sequence: CASSQNPGTGYGNSPLHF. The CDR3 DNA is TGTGCCAGCAGCCAAAACCCCGGGACAGGGTATGGTAATTCACCCCTCCACTTT. The V gene is TRBV14, the J gene TRBJ1-6; the match to TRBD1 covers 9 bases. This CDR3 is built from 18 residues. V was pared by 2 bases and J by 6 bases, with 11 bases of the junction left unmatched. The V gene's germline CDR1 is SGHDN and CDR2 FVKESK.

There are a few counts of this clone. J is TRBJ1-5 and V is TRBV28, with D hard to call. Trimming pared 4 bases from V and 0 bases from J, leaving 10 bases between. This CDR3 is built from 15 residues. Germline CDR1 reads MDHEN; CDR2 reads SYDVKM. The chain's CDR3 is CASSSRLDSNQPQHF. The DNA for the CDR3 is TGTGCCAGCAGTTCCAGGTTAGATAGCAATCAGCCCCAGCATTTT.

The rearrangement joins TRBV27 to TRBJ2-7, with 7 bases fitting TRBD2. Germline CDR1 reads MNHEY; CDR2 reads SMNVEV (reference sequence). The V gene end was trimmed by 3 bases and the J gene end by 3 bases; junction bases not matched to a gene: 2. The CDR3 totals 13 residues. The CDR3 DNA reads TGTGCCAGCAGTTTGCGGGGGTTCTACGAGCAGTACTTC. Its translation is CASSLRGFYEQYF.

This clone occurred once. The chain has TRBV4-2 and TRBJ1-2, with TRBD1 as a possible D gene (5 bases). The CDR3 has 14 residues. With 3 bases removed from V and 0 bases from J, the gap between germline ends came to 8 bases. Germline V lookup: CDR1 LGHNA, CDR2 YNFKEQ. CDR3: CASSQTESNYGYTF. DNA of the CDR3: TGTGCCAGCAGCCAGACAGAGTCTAACTATGGCTACACCTTC.

V gene TRBV5-5 combines with J gene TRBJ1-1, with no clear D. This CDR3 comprises 11 residues. V shed 1 base and J shed 7 bases, with 5 bases lying between them. CDR1 and CDR2 from the germline V gene are SGHKS and YYEKEE (reference sequence). The chain's CDR3 is CASSLQIEAFF. The CDR3 DNA is TGTGCCAGCAGCTTGCAGATTGAAGCTTTCTTT.

This clone was picked up one time. The J gene is TRBJ2-3, the V gene TRBV27; 7 nucleotides match TRBD1. The germline CDR1 and CDR2 sequences are MNHEY and SMNVEV (reference sequence). The CDR3 consists of 13 residues. V shed 6 bases, J shed 4 bases, and the junction held 4 bases outside the gene matches. CDR3 DNA: TGTGCCAGCAGGACAGGGCCTGCAGATACGCAGTATTTT. It codes for CASRTGPADTQYF.

This clone occurred a few times. The CDR3 loop reads CASSLYAGSGSGNTIYF. In DNA, the CDR3 is TGTGCCAGCAGTTTATACGCGGGGTCAGGGTCAGGAAACACCATATATTTT. The V gene is TRBV28, the J gene TRBJ1-3, with TRBD1 as a possible D gene (5 bases). CDR3 size: 17 residues. Germline lookup yields CDR1 MDHEN and CDR2 SYDVKM. V lost 1 base to trimming and J lost 4 bases, with 17 bases between them.